This T cell receptor beta chain was recorded in a study of control samples from healthy donors and cancer patients. The CDR3 has 17 residues. Per the germline V gene, CDR1 is LGHNA and CDR2 is YNFKEQ. Trimming cost V 0 bases and J 6 bases; bases outside gene matches: 11. TCRdb keeps only in-frame clones here, not all; method: immunoSEQ multiplex PCR. Of 69,000 or so clones in the sample, approximately 94% are singletons; the top ten hold approximately 3%. This chain connects TRBV4-2 to TRBJ1-2; TRBD1 matches at 9 bases. This clonotype was sampled from a woman in her twenties or thirties in good health. The sample consisted of blood. CDR3 nucleotides: TGTGCCAGCAGCCAAGATCAACAGGGGGCGTTGAAGGATGGCTACACCTTC. Translated: CASSQDQQGALKDGYTF.